This T cell receptor (beta chain) appears in the sequencing data of a study of blood T cell repertoires in COVID-19. Across the whole study: Samples of COVID-19 (acute and convalescent) were obtained from the United States, Italy and Spain. T cells, B-cell-depleted T cells, or PBMCs provided the cDNA or gDNA that served as material.

CDR3 length: 15 amino acids. V shed 2 bases and J shed 6 bases, with 15 bases lying between them. Germline values: CDR1 MNHEY, CDR2 SVGAGI. The authors' processing: Reference gene primer amplification gave nucleated cell count estimates. Generated by immunoSEQ multiplex PCR, the TCRdb table keeps only in-frame clones and is missing some. That table is the source of V, J and clone size, and D and trimming were worked out from the DNA. The profile covers around 160,000 clones, with roughly 86% appearing a single time and about 2.3% taken by the ten largest. What was sequenced was peripheral blood. This sequence was found in a human donor in a cohort sampled during active COVID-19. This chain joins TRBV6-5 and TRBJ2-3; a possible D gene is TRBD2 (7 bases). CDR3: CASSYIRGGADTQYF. In DNA, the CDR3 is TGTGCCAGCAGTTACATTAGGGGGGGAGCCGATACGCAGTATTTT.